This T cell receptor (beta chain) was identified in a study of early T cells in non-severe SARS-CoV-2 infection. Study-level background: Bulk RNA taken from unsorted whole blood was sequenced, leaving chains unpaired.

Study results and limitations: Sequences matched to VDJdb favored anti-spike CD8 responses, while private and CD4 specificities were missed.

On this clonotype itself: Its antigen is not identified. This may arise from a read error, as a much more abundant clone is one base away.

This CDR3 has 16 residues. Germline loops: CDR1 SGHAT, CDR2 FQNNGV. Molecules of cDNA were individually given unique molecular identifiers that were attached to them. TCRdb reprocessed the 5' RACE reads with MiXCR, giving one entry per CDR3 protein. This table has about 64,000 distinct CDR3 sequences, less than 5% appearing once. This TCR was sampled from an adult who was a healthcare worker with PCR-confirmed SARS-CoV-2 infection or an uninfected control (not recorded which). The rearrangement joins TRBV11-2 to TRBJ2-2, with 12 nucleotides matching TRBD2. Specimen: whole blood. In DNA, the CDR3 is TGTGTCAGCAGCACCCGACTAGCGGGAGTTCCCGGGGAGCTGTTTTTT. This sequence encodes CVSSTRLAGVPGELFF.